The T cell receptor beta chain under discussion was sequenced for a study of low-dose radiotherapy and immunotherapy resistance in tumors. Study in general: Each fraction for Cohort 1 was 0.5 Gy, given every 2 weeks, and the total came to 6.5 Gy.

TRAV and TRBV primers primed cDNA for both TCRalpha and TCRbeta. The authors ran about 21 PCR cycles to amplify TCRs with a constant-region primer and V-primer adapter. TCRdb re-called the reads with MiXCR, one entry per CDR3 protein. The table has around 80,000 distinct CDR3 sequences, approximately 17% seen once. This clonotype was observed at least ten times. The time point here: before trial treatment. The sequence was collected from a male donor with prostate cancer. Here the sequenced sample was PBMCs, taken before treatment.

CDR3 sequence reads: CSARTGNGGQPQHF. The DNA of the CDR3 is TGCAGTGCTAGGACAGGGAATGGAGGTCAGCCCCAGCATTTT. The chain uses TRBV20-1 and TRBJ1-5; TRBD1 agrees at 7 bases. The length of the CDR3 is 14 residues. CDR1 is DFQATT, CDR2 SNEGSKA, per germline (reference sequence). Losses at the gene ends were 3 bases for V and 6 bases for J; bases not matched to a gene: 8.